Presented here are 8 T cell receptor beta chains from one specimen sequenced in a study of molecular identifiers for immune sequencing clone quantification. MiXCR, run by TCRdb on the PCR reads, gives a single entry per CDR3 protein. The profile covers 70,000 to 90,000 distinct CDR3 sequences, with about 21% appearing a single time and approximately 1.1% taken by the ten largest. Source material: naive CD8+ T cells from blood, with Jurkat cell RNA spiked in. As to subset: FACS-sorted CD8+CD4-CCR7+CD45RA+ naive T cells. The receptors here all came from a human donor in good health. Some libraries in this study had Jurkat cell RNA spiked in.

This clonotype was counted at least ten times. The V call is TRBV23-1, the J call TRBJ2-6; tentative D call: TRBD2 (5 bases). TRBV23-1 is placed among ORFs of uncertain function. This CDR3 comprises 21 residues. Trimming removed 6 bases at V and 0 bases at J, with 27 bases between. The CDR3: CASSLLEPRDGPYSGANVLTF. CDR3 nucleotide sequence: TGCGCCAGCAGCCTACTAGAGCCCCGAGACGGACCCTACTCTGGGGCCAACGTCCTGACTTTC.

This clonotype was seen only once. A read error is possible here, since a much larger clone lies one base away. The chain employs TRBV6-5 and TRBJ1-1; no definite D call. This CDR3 contains 13 residues. CDR1 MNHEY and CDR2 SVGAGI come from the germline V gene. The CDR3: CASSYTIGAEALF. CDR3 DNA: TGTGCCAGCAGTTACACGATTGGCGCTGAAGCTCTCTTT.

This clonotype was seen a few times. The chain combines TRBV4-3 with TRBJ2-7, with TRBD1 as a possible D gene (6 bases). The germline gives CDR1 LGHNA, CDR2 YSLEER. Trimming pared 4 bases from V and 6 bases from J, leaving 19 bases between. This CDR3 has 15 amino acids. The CDR3 DNA follows: TGCGCCAGCAGCCCTACAGTGGGGGCGCCAGGCGAGCAGTACTTC. This sequence encodes CASSPTVGAPGEQYF.

This clonotype was picked up many times. The V gene is TRBV29-1, the J gene TRBJ2-3; no definite D call. Germline CDR1 reads SQVTM; CDR2 reads ANQGSEA. V was shortened by 5 bases and J by 2 bases, with 11 bases between the two germline ends. CDR3 length: 13 residues. In DNA, the CDR3 is TGCAGCGTTATTTGGCCCATCACAGATACGCAGTATTTT. Translated: CSVIWPITDTQYF.

This clonotype was counted at least ten times. V and J are TRBV5-4 and TRBJ2-7; 8 nucleotides align to TRBD2. The germline V gene has CDR1 SGHNT and CDR2 YYREEE (reference sequence). CDR3 length: 12 residues. J lost 4 bases, V lost 4 bases, and 1 base had no gene match. CDR3: CASSRGGYEQYF. The DNA of the CDR3 is TGTGCCAGCAGCCGGGGGGGTTACGAGCAGTACTTC.

The genes are TRBV10-1 and TRBJ2-1; D possibly corresponds to TRBD1 (5 bases). Germline V gene lookup returns CDR1 WNHNN and CDR2 SYGVQD (reference sequence). V lost 3 bases and J 3 bases, leaving 12 bases between the germline ends. This CDR3 spans 15 amino acids. The CDR3: CASSERGRLYNEQFF. Here the CDR3 DNA reads TGCGCCAGCAGTGAAAGGGGAAGACTCTACAATGAGCAGTTCTTC.

There are many counts of this clonotype. V gene TRBV14 combines with J gene TRBJ2-7; D perhaps matches TRBD1 (5 bases). CDR3 length equals 12 residues. V shed 3 bases and J shed 5 bases, with 8 bases lying between them. In germline, CDR1 is SGHDN, CDR2 FVKESK. The CDR3 protein is CASSHSRDEQYF. For the CDR3, the DNA is TGTGCCAGCAGCCACTCCAGGGACGAGCAGTACTTC.

Concerning this clonotype itself: A much bigger clone sits one base away, suggesting this may be a read error. V gene TRBV6-6 combines with J gene TRBJ1-1; 12 nucleotides agree with TRBD1. Looked up from germline, CDR1 is MNHNY and CDR2 is SVGAGI (reference sequence). This CDR3 is 17 amino acids long. CDR3 sequence (DNA): TGTGCCAGCAGTTACTCTTGGGACAGGGGGCAGAACACTGAAGCTCTCTTT. This translates into CASSYSWDRGQNTEALF.